The source of this T cell receptor (beta chain) is a study of blood T cell repertoires in COVID-19 (TCRdb year 2020). As for the study more broadly: Samples covering the acute and convalescent phases of COVID-19 were provided by collaborators in the United States, Italy and Spain. The prospective study material was composed of cDNA or gDNA derived from T cells, B-cell-depleted T cells, or PBMCs. Deeply sampled blood TCRbeta repertoires from subjects exposed to, actively infected with, or recovered from COVID-19 were included in the dataset. The repertoires were released in a freely available public database meant as a resource for research on the immune response to SARS-CoV-2. Samples were obtained from the ongoing ImmuneRACE study (first 160 participants) and from about 1,300 subjects provided by 6 global collaborators. Nearly every sample came with metadata listing a de-identified subject ID, COVID-19 status, age in years and sex. Where HLA class I and class II types were available, the types were taken from metadata supplied by the sample provider, not from assay-based typing.

Clipping removes 3 bases from V and 0 bases from J, with 11 as the unmatched junction base count. Spanning cysteine to phenylalanine, the CDR3 consists of 17 amino acids. Only CDR3 DNA is held: 51 bases, read in frame from base 1. CDR1 and CDR2 are drawn from the germline V gene (reference sequence): GTSNPN, SVGIG. Broader findings and caveats from the paper: The amount of clinical and demographic metadata varied by source and participant and was provided uncurated.

Each collaborating institution followed its own protocols to collect whole blood in K2EDTA tubes. For TCRbeta analysis, collaborators shipped samples in one of three forms: frozen whole blood, isolated PBMCs, or DNA extracted from either of those sample types. The immunoSEQ Assay, a bias-controlled multiplex PCR, was used to amplify TCRbeta CDR3 regions from genomic DNA. The paper's data handling went like this. The number of nucleated cells in each sample was estimated by amplification of reference gene primers within the assay. To quantify the absolute abundance of each unique TCRbeta CDR3 rearrangement, sequence reads were collapsed and filtered. Productive Simpson clonality was computed per sample as the square root of Simpson's diversity index over productive rearrangements. The clones in this table, taken by TCRdb from immuneACCESS, are in-frame only. Not every clone is retained; where verified, under half of the shortfall comes from an unresolved V gene, and the cause of the rest is unknown. Clone size and the V and J calls come from that table; the DNA yielded D and trimming. The sample records under 85,000 clones, around four fifths of which are singletons. The biggest ten clones account for about 42% of the sample.

Regarding this clone: The antigen it binds to is not known. Base-call qualities are not available, and no considerably larger clone is one nucleotide away.

Sample: peripheral blood. The sequence joins TRBV30 to TRBJ2-3, with 8 junctional bases fitting TRBD2. This receptor was obtained from a man older than 75 with active or convalescent COVID-19. The CDR3 region has the sequence CAWRVFAGGKSTDTQYF. The DNA reads as follows: TGTGCCTGGAGAGTGTTTGCGGGAGGCAAAAGCACAGATACGCAGTATTTT.